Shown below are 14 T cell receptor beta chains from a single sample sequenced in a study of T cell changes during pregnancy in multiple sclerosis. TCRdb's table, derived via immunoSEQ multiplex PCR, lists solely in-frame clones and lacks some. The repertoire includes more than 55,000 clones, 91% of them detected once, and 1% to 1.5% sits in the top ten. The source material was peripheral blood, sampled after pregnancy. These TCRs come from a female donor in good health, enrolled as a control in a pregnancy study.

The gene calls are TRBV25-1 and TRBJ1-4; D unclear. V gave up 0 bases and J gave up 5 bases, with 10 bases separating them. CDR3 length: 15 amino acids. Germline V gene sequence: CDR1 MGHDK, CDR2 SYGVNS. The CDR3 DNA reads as TGTGCCAGCAGTGAATACGCAGGAGGAAATGAAAAACTGTTTTTT. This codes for CASSEYAGGNEKLFF.

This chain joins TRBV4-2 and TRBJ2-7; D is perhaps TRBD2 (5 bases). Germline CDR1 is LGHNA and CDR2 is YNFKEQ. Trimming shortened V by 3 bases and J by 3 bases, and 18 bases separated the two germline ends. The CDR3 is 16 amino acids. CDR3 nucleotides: TGTGCCAGCAGCCACCTCCGAGGACTTCGTAGCTACGAGCAGTACTTC. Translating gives CASSHLRGLRSYEQYF.

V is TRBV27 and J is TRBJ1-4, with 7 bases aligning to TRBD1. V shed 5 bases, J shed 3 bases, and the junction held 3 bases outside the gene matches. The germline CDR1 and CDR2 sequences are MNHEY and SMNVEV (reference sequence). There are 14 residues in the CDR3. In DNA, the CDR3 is TGTGCCAGCAGTCCGGGACAGTCTAATGAAAAACTGTTTTTT. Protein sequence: CASSPGQSNEKLFF. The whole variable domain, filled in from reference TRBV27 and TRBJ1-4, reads EAQVTQNPRYLITVTGKKLTVTCSQNMNHEYMSWYRQDPGLGLRQIYYSMNVEVTDKGDVPEGYKVSRKEKRNFPLILESPSPNQTSLYFCASSPGQSNEKLFFGSGTQLSVL.

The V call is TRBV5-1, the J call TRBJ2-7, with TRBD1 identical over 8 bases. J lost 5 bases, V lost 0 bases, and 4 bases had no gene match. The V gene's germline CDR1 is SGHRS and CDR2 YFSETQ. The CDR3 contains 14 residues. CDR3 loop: CASSLGTGYHEQYF. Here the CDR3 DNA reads TGCGCCAGCAGCTTGGGGACAGGGTATCACGAGCAGTACTTC.

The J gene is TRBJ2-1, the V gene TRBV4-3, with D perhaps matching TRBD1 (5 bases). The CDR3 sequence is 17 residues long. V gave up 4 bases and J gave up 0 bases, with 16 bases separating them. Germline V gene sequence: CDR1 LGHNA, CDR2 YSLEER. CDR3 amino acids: CASSLLPGLSSYNEQFF. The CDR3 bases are TGCGCCAGCAGCCTCCTCCCAGGGCTGAGCTCCTACAATGAGCAGTTCTTC.

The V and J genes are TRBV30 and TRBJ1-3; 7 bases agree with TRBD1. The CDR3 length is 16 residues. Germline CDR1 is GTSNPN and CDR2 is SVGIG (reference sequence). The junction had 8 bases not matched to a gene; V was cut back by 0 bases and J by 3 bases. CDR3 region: CAWSVEGANHGNTIYF. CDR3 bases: TGTGCCTGGAGTGTAGAGGGGGCGAATCATGGAAACACCATATATTTT.

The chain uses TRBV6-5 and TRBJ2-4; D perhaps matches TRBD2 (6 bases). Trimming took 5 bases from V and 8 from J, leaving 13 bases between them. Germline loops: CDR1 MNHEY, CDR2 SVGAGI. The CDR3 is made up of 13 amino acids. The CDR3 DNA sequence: TGTGCCAGCAGTGGCGGGGTGGTGGACATTCAGTACTTC. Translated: CASSGGVVDIQYF.

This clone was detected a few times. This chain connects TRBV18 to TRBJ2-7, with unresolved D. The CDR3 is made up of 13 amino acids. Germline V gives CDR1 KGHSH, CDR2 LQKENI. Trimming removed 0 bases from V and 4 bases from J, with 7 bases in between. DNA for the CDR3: TGTGCCAGCTCACCACCGATGAGTTACGAGCAGTACTTC. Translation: CASSPPMSYEQYF.

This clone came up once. The CDR3 nucleotides are TGTGCCAGCAGCCTGAGACAGGGGGCGACCGGGGAGCTGTTTTTT. This encodes CASSLRQGATGELFF. The chain is built from TRBV5-8 and TRBJ2-2, with 10 positions matching TRBD1. This CDR3 is 15 amino acids long. V lost 4 bases and J lost 5; bases outside the gene matches: 5. CDR1 is SGHTS and CDR2 is YDEGEE in the germline V gene.

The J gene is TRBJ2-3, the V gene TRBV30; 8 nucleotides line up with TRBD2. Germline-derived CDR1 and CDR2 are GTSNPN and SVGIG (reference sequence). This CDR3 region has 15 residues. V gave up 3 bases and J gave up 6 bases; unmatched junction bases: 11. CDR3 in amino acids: CAWSRLAPKGDTQYF. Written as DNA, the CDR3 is TGTGCCTGGAGCCGACTAGCGCCTAAAGGGGATACGCAGTATTTT.

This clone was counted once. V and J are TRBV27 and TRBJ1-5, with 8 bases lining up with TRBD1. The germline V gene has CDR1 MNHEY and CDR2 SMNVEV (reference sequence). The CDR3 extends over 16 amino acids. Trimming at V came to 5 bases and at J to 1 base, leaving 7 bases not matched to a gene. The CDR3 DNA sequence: TGTGCCAGCAGTGCCCAGGGGGCGGTAAGCAATCAGCCCCAGCATTTT. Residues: CASSAQGAVSNQPQHF.

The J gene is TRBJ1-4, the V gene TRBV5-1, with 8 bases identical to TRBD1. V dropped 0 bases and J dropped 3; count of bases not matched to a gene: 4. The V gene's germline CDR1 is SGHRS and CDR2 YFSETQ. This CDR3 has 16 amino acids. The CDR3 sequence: CASSLAGGSANEKLFF. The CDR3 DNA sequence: TGCGCCAGCAGCTTGGCAGGGGGCTCAGCTAATGAAAAACTGTTTTTT.

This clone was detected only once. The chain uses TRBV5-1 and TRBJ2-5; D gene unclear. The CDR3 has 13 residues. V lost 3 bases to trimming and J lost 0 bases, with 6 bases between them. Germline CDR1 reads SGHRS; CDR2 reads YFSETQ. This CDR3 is CASSSDYQETQYF. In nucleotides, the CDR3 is TGCGCCAGCAGCTCCGACTACCAAGAGACCCAGTACTTC.

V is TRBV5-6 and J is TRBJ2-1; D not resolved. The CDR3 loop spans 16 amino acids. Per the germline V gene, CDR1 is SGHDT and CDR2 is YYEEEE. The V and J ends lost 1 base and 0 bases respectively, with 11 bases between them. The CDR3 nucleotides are TGTGCCAGCAGCTTGCCCCGCCCGAGCTCCTACAATGAGCAGTTCTTC. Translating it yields CASSLPRPSSYNEQFF.